This record looks at one T cell receptor beta chain sequence and its context. Its antigen is not identified. From germline, CDR1 is SGHRS and CDR2 YFSETQ. Trimming cost V 4 bases and J 9 bases, with 17 bases left between them. The CDR3 length is 14 residues. This specimen comes from a study of T-cell memory formation after mild COVID-19. Findings and limits, study-wide: Later expanders leaned CD4+, whereas clones that contracted between day 15 and 85 were balanced CD4/CD8.

TCRdb reprocessed the 5' RACE reads with MiXCR, giving one entry per CDR3 protein. The sample lists about 390,000 distinct CDR3 sequences; 21% were seen once. The specimen sequenced was PBMCs or a T cell subset sorted from them (not recorded which). The receptor comes from an adult woman who had mild COVID-19 (a few samples of this study predate the infection). Cell type and time point are not known. This chain joins TRBV5-1 and TRBJ2-1; possibly TRBD1 or TRBD2 for D (5 bases each). CDR3: CASSPQQGTGEQFF. The CDR3 DNA sequence: TGCGCCAGCAGCCCCCAACAAGGGACGGGTGAGCAGTTCTTC.